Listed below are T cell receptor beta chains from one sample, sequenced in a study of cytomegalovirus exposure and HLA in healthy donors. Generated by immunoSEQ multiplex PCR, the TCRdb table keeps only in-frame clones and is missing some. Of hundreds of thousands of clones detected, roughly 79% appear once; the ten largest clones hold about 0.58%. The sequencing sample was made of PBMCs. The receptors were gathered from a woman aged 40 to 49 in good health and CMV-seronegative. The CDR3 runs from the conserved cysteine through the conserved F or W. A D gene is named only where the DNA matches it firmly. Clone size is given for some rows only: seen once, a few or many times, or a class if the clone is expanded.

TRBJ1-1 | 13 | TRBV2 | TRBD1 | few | CASRGQVNTEAFF | TGTGCCAGCAGGGGACAGGTGAACACTGAAGCTTTCTTT
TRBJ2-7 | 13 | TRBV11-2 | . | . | CASSLAPELEQYF | TGTGCCAGCAGCTTAGCCCCCGAGTTGGAGCAGTACTTC
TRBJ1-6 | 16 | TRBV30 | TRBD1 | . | CAWRIQGGGNNSPLHF | TGTGCCTGGAGGATCCAAGGGGGCGGCAATAATTCACCCCTCCACTTT
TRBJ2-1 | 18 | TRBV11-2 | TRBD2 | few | CASSLLIPGERGGNEQFF | TGTGCCAGCAGCTTACTAATCCCGGGGGAGCGGGGCGGGAATGAGCAGTTCTTC
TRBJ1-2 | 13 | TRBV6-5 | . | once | CASTMGGRYGYTF | TGTGCCAGCACAATGGGGGGTCGATATGGCTACACCTTC
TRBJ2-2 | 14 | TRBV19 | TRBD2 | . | CASSRRGGTGELFF | TGTGCCAGTTCCAGGCGGGGGGGCACCGGGGAGCTGTTTTTT
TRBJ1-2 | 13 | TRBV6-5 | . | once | CASSRQVNYGYTF | TGTGCCAGCAGTCGACAGGTTAACTATGGCTACACCTTC
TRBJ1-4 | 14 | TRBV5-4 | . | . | CASSGSATNEKLFF | TGTGCCAGCAGCGGCAGTGCAACTAATGAAAAACTGTTTTTT
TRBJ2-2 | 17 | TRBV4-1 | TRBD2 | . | CASSPFSGGAGKGELFF | TGCGCCAGCAGCCCGTTTAGCGGGGGGGCCGGAAAGGGGGAGCTGTTTTTT
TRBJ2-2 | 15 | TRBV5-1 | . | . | CASSRTAGGTGELFF | TGCGCCAGCAGCCGGACAGCCGGAGGCACCGGGGAGCTGTTTTTT
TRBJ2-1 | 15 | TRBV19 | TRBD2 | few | CASSYGSGNYNEQFF | TGTGCCAGTAGTTATGGTAGCGGGAACTACAATGAGCAGTTCTTC
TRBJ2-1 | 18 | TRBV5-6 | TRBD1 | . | CASSFRQGATDLYNEQFF | TGTGCCAGCAGCTTTCGACAGGGGGCGACGGACTTGTACAATGAGCAGTTCTTC
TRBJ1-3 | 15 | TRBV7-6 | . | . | CASREQPYSGNTIYF | TGTGCCAGCAGGGAACAGCCCTACTCTGGAAACACCATATATTTT
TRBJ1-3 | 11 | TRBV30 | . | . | CAWMEGYTIYF | TGTGCCTGGATGGAGGGGTACACCATATATTTT
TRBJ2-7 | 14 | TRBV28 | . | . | CASSRDFTDYEQYF | TGTGCCAGCAGCAGGGACTTTACAGATTACGAGCAGTACTTC
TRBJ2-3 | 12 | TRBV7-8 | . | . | CASSLARVVQYF | TGTGCCAGCAGCTTAGCGCGGGTGGTGCAGTATTTT
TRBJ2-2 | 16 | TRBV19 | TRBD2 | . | CASSTLAGVVTGELFF | TGTGCCAGTAGTACCCTAGCGGGGGTGGTCACCGGGGAGCTGTTTTTT
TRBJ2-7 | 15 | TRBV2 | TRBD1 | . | CACVVVGTGFGEQYF | TGTGCCTGCGTAGTAGTGGGGACAGGCTTTGGCGAGCAGTACTTC
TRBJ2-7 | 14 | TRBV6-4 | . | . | CASGERVRSYEQYF | TGTGCCAGCGGTGAGAGGGTGCGCTCCTACGAGCAGTACTTC
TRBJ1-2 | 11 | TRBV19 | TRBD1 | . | CASGQGYGYTF | TGTGCCTCGGGACAGGGCTATGGCTACACCTTC
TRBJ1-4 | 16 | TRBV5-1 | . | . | CASSPGVSVEGEKLFF | TGCGCCAGCAGCCCCGGGGTCAGTGTGGAGGGCGAAAAACTGTTTTTT
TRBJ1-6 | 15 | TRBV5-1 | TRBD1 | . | CASSLGTGKNSPLHF | TGCGCCAGCAGTTTAGGGACAGGGAAAAATTCACCCCTCCACTTT
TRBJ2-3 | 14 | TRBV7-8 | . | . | CASSLGRESDTQYF | TGTGCCAGCAGCTTAGGGAGAGAGTCAGATACGCAGTATTTT
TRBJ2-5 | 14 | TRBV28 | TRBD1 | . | CASSGTGWMETQYF | TGTGCCAGCAGTGGGACAGGGTGGATGGAGACCCAGTACTTC
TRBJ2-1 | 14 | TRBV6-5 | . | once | CASSYGQGSDEQFF | TGTGCCAGCAGTTACGGGCAGGGGAGCGATGAGCAGTTCTTC
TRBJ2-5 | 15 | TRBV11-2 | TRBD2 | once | CASSRTSGIQETQYF | TGTGCCAGCAGCCGGACTAGCGGTATACAAGAGACCCAGTACTTC
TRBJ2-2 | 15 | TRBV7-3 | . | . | CASSLTPANTGELFF | TGTGCCAGCAGCTTAACCCCAGCGAACACCGGGGAGCTGTTTTTT
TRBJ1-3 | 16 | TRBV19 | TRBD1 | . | CASSGTGIPTGNTIYF | TGTGCCAGTAGCGGGACAGGTATACCAACTGGAAACACCATATATTTT
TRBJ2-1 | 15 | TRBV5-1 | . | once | CASSRDRSSYNEQFF | TGCGCCAGCAGCAGAGACAGGAGCTCCTACAATGAGCAGTTCTTC
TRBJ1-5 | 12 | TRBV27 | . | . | CASPNPVFNHHF | TGTGCCAGCCCAAACCCAGTATTCAATCATCATTTT
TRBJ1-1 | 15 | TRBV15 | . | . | CATSRGHRVNTEAFF | TGTGCCACCAGCAGAGGGCACAGGGTTAACACTGAAGCTTTCTTT
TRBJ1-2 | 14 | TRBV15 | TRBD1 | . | CATGWTGGNYGYTF | TGTGCCACCGGGTGGACAGGGGGCAACTATGGCTACACCTTC
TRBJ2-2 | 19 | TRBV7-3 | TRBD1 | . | CASSLSGRGPGRNTGELFF | TGTGCCAGCAGCTTAAGTGGTAGGGGGCCGGGGAGGAACACCGGGGAGCTGTTTTTT
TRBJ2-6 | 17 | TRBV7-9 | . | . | CASSRKDSHSGANVLTF | TGTGCCAGCAGCCGCAAGGACAGCCACTCTGGGGCCAACGTCCTGACTTTC
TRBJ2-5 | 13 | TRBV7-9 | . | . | CASSLVWGRTQYF | TGTGCCAGCAGCTTAGTGTGGGGCCGGACCCAGTACTTC
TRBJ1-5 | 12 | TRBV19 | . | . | CASSIVGQPQHF | TGTGCCAGTAGTATAGTCGGGCAGCCCCAGCATTTT
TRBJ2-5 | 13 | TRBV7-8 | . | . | CASSLGKGKTQYF | TGTGCCAGCAGCTTAGGGAAGGGGAAGACCCAGTACTTC
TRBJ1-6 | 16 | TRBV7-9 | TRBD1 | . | CASSSRRQGNNSPLHF | TGTGCCAGCAGCTCCCGAAGACAGGGAAATAATTCACCCCTCCACTTT
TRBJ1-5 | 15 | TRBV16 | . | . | CASSQFTSGNQPQHF | TGTGCCAGCAGCCAATTCACCAGTGGCAATCAGCCCCAGCATTTT
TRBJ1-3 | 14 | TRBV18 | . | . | CASSRNPGPNTIYF | TGTGCCAGCTCACGAAACCCTGGGCCGAACACCATATATTTT
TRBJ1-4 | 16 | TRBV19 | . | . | CASSIGVGTYNEKLFF | TGTGCCAGTAGTATTGGTGTCGGGACATATAATGAAAAACTGTTTTTT
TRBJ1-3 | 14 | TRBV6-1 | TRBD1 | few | CASSETGSGNTIYF | TGTGCCAGCAGTGAGACAGGGTCTGGAAACACCATATATTTT
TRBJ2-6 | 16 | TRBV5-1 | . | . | CASSLEGNSGANVLTF | TGCGCCAGCAGCTTGGAGGGGAACTCTGGGGCCAACGTCCTGACTTTC
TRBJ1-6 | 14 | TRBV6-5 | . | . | CASSYGQNHSPLHF | TGTGCCAGCAGTTACGGACAGAACCATTCACCCCTCCACTTT
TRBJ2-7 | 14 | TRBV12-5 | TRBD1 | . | CASGITGGRNEQYF | TGTGCTAGTGGTATAACAGGGGGCCGTAACGAGCAGTACTTC
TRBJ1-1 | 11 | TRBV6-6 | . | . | CASSYQNEAFF | TGTGCCAGCAGTTACCAGAATGAAGCTTTCTTT
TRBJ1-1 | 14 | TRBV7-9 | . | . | CASSLEGAQNEAFF | TGTGCCAGCAGCTTAGAGGGAGCCCAGAACGAAGCTTTCTTT
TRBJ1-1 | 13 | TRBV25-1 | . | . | CASSERVNTEAFF | TGTGCCAGCAGTGAACGAGTGAACACTGAAGCTTTCTTT
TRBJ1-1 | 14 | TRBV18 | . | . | CASSLWGQGPEAFF | TGTGCCAGCTCACTATGGGGGCAGGGGCCTGAAGCTTTCTTT
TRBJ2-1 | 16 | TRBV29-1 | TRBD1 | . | CSVGVEGASWNNEQFF | TGCAGCGTTGGAGTAGAGGGGGCCAGTTGGAACAATGAGCAGTTCTTC
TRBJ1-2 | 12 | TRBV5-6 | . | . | CASQRGTEGYTF | TGTGCCAGCCAGCGGGGGACGGAAGGCTACACCTTC
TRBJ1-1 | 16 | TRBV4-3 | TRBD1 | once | CASSQTRDREFAEAFF | TGCGCCAGCAGCCAAACCCGGGACAGGGAGTTTGCTGAAGCTTTCTTT